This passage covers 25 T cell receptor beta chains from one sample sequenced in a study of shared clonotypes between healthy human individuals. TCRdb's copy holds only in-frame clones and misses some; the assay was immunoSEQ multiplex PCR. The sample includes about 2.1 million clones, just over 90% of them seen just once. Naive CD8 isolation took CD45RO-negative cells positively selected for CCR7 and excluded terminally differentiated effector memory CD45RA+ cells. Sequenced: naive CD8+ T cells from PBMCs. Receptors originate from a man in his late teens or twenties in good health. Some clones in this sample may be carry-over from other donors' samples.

The DNA of the CDR3 is TGTGCCAGCAGCGCTTACTCCTACGAGCAGTACTTC. Its translation: CASSAYSYEQYF. The V gene is TRBV11-2, the J gene TRBJ2-7; no clear D gene. The V end lost 5 bases, the J end lost 0 bases, and 5 bases lay between the germline ends. The CDR3 loop spans 12 amino acids. The germline CDR1 and CDR2 sequences are SGHAT and FQNNGV. Filled out from reference TRBV11-2 and TRBJ2-7, the complete variable domain reads EAGVAQSPRYKIIEKRQSVAFWCNPISGHATLYWYQQILGQGPKLLIQFQNNGVVDDSQLPKDRFSAERLKGVDSTLKIQPAKLEDSAVYLCASSAYSYEQYFGPGTRLTVT.

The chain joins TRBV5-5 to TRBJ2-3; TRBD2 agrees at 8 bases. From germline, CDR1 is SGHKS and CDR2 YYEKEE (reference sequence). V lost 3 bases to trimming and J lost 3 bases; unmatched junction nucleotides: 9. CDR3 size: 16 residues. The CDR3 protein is CASSSGLGGRTDTQYF. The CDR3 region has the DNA TGTGCCAGCAGCTCCGGACTGGGCGGGAGGACAGATACGCAGTATTTT.

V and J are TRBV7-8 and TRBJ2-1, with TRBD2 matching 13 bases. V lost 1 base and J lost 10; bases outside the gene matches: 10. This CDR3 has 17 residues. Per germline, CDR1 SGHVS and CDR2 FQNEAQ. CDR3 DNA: TGTGCCAGCAGCTTAGTCGCCGGACTAGCGGGAGCCGAGGAGCAGTTCTTC. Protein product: CASSLVAGLAGAEEQFF.

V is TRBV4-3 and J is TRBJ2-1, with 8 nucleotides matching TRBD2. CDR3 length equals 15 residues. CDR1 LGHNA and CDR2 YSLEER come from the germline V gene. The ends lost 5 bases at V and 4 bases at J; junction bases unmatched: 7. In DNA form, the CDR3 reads TGCGCCAGCAGCTCAGGTAGCGGGGTGTACAATGAGCAGTTCTTC. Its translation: CASSSGSGVYNEQFF.

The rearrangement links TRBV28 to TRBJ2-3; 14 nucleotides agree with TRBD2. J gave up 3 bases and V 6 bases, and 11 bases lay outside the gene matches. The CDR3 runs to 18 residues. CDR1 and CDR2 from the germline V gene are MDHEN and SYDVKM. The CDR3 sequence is CASSFSGTSGSRTDTQYF. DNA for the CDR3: TGTGCCAGCAGCTTCTCAGGGACTAGCGGGAGTAGGACAGATACGCAGTATTTT.

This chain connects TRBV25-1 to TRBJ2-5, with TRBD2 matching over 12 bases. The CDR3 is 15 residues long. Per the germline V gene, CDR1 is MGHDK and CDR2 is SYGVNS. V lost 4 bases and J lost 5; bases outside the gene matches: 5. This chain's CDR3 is CASSGTSGIAETQYF. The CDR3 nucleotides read TGTGCCAGCAGTGGGACTAGCGGGATTGCCGAGACCCAGTACTTC.

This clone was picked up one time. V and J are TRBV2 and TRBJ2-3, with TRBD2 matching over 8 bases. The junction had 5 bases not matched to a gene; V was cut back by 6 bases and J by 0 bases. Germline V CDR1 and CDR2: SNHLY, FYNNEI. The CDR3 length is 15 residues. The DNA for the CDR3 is TGTGCCAGCAGCCCCGGACTAGCCAGCACAGATACGCAGTATTTT. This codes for CASSPGLASTDTQYF.

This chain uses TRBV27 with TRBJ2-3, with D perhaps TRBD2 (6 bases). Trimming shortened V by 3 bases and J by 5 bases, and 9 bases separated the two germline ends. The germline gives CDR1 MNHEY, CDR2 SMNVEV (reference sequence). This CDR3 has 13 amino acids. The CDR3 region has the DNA TGTGCCAGCAGTTTTGGAGCGGGAGATACGCAGTATTTT. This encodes CASSFGAGDTQYF.

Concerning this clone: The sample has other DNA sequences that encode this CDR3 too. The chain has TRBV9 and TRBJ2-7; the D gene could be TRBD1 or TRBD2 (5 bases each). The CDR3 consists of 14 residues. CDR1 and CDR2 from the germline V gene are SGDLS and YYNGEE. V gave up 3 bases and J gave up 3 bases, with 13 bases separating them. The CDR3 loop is CASSAGTESYEQYF. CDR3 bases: TGTGCCAGCAGCGCCGGGACGGAGAGCTACGAGCAGTACTTC.

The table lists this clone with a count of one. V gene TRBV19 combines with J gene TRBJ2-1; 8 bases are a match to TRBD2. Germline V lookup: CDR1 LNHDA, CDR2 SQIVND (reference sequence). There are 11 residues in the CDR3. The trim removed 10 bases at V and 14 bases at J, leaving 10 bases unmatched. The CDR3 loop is CANKAGVPKFF. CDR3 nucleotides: TGTGCCAATAAAGCGGGAGTTCCAAAGTTCTTC.

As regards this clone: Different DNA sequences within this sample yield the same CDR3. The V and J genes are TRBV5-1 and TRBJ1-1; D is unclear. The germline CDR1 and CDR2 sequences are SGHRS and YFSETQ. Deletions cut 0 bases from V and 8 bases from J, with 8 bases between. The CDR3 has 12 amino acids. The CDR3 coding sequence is TGCGCCAGCAGCTTGGCTGGTTCCGAAGCTTTCTTT. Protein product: CASSLAGSEAFF.

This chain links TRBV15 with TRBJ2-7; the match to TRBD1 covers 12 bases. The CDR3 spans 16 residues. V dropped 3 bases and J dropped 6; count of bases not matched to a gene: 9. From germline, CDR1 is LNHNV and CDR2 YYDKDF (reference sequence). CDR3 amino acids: CATSRGTGTGGFEQYF. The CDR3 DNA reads TGTGCCACCAGCAGGGGGACCGGGACAGGGGGCTTCGAGCAGTACTTC.

The CDR3 region has the DNA TGTGCCAGCAGTGGCCGGGACAGGGCTTTGGGGACTGAAGCTTTCTTT. It yields the protein CASSGRDRALGTEAFF. The rearrangement links TRBV2 to TRBJ1-1, with 9 bases lining up with TRBD1. The CDR3 totals 16 residues. The germline V gene has CDR1 SNHLY and CDR2 FYNNEI. The trim removed 4 bases at V and 5 bases at J, leaving 11 bases unmatched.

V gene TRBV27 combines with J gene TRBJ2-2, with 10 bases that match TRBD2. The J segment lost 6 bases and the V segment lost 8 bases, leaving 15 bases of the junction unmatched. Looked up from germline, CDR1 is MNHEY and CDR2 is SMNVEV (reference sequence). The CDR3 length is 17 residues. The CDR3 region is CASGPTTSGAWAGELFF. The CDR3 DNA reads TGTGCCAGCGGACCAACCACTAGCGGGGCTTGGGCCGGGGAGCTGTTTTTT.

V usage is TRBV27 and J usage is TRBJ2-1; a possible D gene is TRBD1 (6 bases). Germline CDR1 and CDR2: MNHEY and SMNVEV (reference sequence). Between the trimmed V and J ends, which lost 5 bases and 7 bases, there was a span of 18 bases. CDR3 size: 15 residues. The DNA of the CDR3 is TGTGCCAGCAGTCCGCGACAGGACAAGCAGAATGAGCAGTTCTTC. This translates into CASSPRQDKQNEQFF.

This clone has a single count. DNA of the CDR3: TGTGCCAGTAGTATTTACGGAAAAAACATGAACACTGAAGCTTTCTTT. The encoded protein is CASSIYGKNMNTEAFF. The rearrangement uses TRBV19 and TRBJ1-1; no reliable D call. Germline V gives CDR1 LNHDA, CDR2 SQIVND (reference sequence). This CDR3 contains 16 residues. V dropped 3 bases and J dropped 0 bases, with 14 bases sitting between them.

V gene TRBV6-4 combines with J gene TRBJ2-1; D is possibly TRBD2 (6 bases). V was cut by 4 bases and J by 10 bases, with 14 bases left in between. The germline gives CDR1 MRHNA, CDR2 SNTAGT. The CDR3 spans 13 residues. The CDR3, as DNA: TGTGCCAGCAGTGCCCACGGAAGCGGGGAGCAGTTCTTC. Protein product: CASSAHGSGEQFF.

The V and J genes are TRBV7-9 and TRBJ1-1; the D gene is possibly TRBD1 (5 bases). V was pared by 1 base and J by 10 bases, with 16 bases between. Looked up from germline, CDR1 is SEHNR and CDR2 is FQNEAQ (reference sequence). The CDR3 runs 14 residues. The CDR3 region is CASSLVSSDGGAFF. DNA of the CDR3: TGTGCCAGCAGCTTAGTATCATCCGATGGGGGAGCTTTCTTT.

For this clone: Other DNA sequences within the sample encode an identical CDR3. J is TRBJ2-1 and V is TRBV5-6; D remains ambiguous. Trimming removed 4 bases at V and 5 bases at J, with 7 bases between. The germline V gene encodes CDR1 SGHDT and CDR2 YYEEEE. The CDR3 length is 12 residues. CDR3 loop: CASSPINNEQFF. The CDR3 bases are TGTGCCAGCAGCCCCATTAACAATGAGCAGTTCTTC.

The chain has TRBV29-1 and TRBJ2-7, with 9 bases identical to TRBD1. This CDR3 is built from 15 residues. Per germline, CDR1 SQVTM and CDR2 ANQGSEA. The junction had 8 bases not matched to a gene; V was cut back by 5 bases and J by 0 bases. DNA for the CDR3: TGCAGCGTTTTGGGGACAGGGAAGAGCTCCTACGAGCAGTACTTC. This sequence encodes CSVLGTGKSSYEQYF.

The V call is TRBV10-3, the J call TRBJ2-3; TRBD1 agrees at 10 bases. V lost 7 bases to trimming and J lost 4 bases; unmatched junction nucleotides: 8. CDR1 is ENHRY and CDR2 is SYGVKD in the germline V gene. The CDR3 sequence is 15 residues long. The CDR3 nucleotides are TGTGCCATCAATGACAGGGGGCACGAGGCAGATACGCAGTATTTT. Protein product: CAINDRGHEADTQYF.

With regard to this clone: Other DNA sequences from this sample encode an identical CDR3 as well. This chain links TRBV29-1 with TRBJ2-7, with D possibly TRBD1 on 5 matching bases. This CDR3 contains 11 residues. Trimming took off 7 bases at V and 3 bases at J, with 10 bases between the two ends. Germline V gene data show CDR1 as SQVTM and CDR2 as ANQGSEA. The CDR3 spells CSARTGYEQYF. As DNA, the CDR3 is TGCAGCGCCCGCACAGGCTACGAGCAGTACTTC.

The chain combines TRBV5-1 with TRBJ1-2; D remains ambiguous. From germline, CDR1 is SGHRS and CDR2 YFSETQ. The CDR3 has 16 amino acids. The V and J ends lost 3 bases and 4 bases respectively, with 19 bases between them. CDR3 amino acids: CASSSGRETAAYGYTF. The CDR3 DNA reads TGCGCCAGCAGCTCCGGGAGAGAGACTGCGGCCTATGGCTACACCTTC.

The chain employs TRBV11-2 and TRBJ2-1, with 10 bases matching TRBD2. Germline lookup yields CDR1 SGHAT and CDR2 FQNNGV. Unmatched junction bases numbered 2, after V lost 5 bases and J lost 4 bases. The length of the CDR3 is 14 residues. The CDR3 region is CASSRAGGYNEQFF. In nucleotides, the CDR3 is TGTGCCAGCAGCAGAGCGGGAGGGTACAATGAGCAGTTCTTC.

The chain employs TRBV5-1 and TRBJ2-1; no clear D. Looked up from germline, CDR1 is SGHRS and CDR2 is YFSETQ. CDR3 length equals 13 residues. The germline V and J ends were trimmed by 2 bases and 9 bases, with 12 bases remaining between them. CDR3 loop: CASSFNPRSEQFF. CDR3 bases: TGCGCCAGCAGCTTTAATCCCCGTAGTGAGCAGTTCTTC.